Following are 24 T cell receptor beta chains from one sample sequenced in a study of regulatory T cells in long-lasting Graves disease. Building of the TCR beta libraries involved iRepertoire HTBI primers and Arm-PCR of CDR3 regions. Using its own MiXCR run on the multiplex PCR reads, TCRdb lists one record per CDR3 protein. The data hold a few hundred thousand distinct CDR3 sequences, with around a fifth observed a single time. Time point defined: persistent/refractory GD, antithyroid drugs over 5 years with positive TRAb. Following extraction of RNA from PBMCs, that RNA was used to make the TCR library. Sample: peripheral blood mononuclear cells (PBMCs), taken when the disease was refractory, from a patient treated with antithyroid drugs. The receptors here all came from a female donor with Graves disease.

A remark on this clonotype: A much larger clone differs from this one at a single base, so this may be a read error. The chain carries TRBV20-1 and TRBJ2-5, with 7 nucleotides matching TRBD2. The CDR3 consists of 13 residues. CDR1 is DFQATT, CDR2 SNEGSKA, per germline (reference sequence). Written as DNA, the CDR3 is TGCAGCCAACTAGCCTGGGAGGGCGAGACCCAGTACTTC. As protein: CSQLAWEGETQYF.

V usage is TRBV6-1 and J usage is TRBJ2-2, with D perhaps TRBD1 (6 bases). Germline V CDR1 and CDR2: MNHNS, SASEGT. Trimming left V 6 bases short and J 5 bases short, with 16 bases between. The CDR3 totals 15 residues. The DNA of the CDR3 is TGTGCCAGCAGAGGTATCACAGGGAGAACCGGGGAGCTGTTTTTT. It encodes CASRGITGRTGELFF.

The rearrangement joins TRBV14 to TRBJ2-7; tentatively, D is TRBD1 (5 bases). Germline CDR1 SGHDN, CDR2 FVKESK. CDR3 size: 15 residues. Deletions cut 1 base from V and 6 bases from J, with 16 bases between. The CDR3 bases are TGTGCCAGCAGCCAAGGGGGCAGCACCTTTGGCGAGCAGTACTTC. Residues: CASSQGGSTFGEQYF. The full variable domain, rest sourced from reference TRBV14 and TRBJ2-7, is EAGVTQFPSHSVIEKGQTVTLRCDPISGHDNLYWYRRVMGKEIKFLLHFVKESKQDESGMPNNRFLAERTGGTYSTLKVQPAELEDSGVYFCASSQGGSTFGEQYFGPGTRLTVT.

This clonotype was observed once. This chain connects TRBV5-1 to TRBJ2-5; 9 bases match TRBD1. The germline V gene encodes CDR1 SGHRS and CDR2 YFSETQ. CDR3 length: 15 amino acids. The V and J ends lost 4 bases and 5 bases, in that order; junction bases with no gene match: 9. CDR3 residues: CASSPWGTGYETQYF. The DNA of the CDR3 is TGCGCCAGCAGCCCGTGGGGGACAGGGTACGAGACCCAGTACTTC.

A word on this clonotype: A read error may be the cause here, since a much bigger clone is one base away. V gene TRBV12-3 or TRBV12-4 combines with J gene TRBJ2-5; D gene unclear. There are 11 residues in the CDR3. As DNA, the CDR3 is TGTGCCAGCAGCGCCGAAGAGGCCCAGTACTTC. Translating gives CASSAEEAQYF.

This clonotype was seen a few times. The chain uses TRBV13 and TRBJ2-7; D remains unclear. This CDR3 is 13 amino acids long. Germline V CDR1 and CDR2: PRHDT, FYEKMQ (reference sequence). Trimming removed 5 bases at V and 3 bases at J, with 11 bases between. The CDR3, as DNA: TGTGCCAGCAGCCCCTCTCGCGACTACGAGCAGTACTTC. As protein: CASSPSRDYEQYF.

This sequence joins TRBV27 and TRBJ2-3, with 7 bases fitting TRBD2. The length of the CDR3 is 15 residues. Germline values: CDR1 MNHEY, CDR2 SMNVEV (reference sequence). Trimming at V came to 6 bases and at J to 4 bases, leaving 10 bases not matched to a gene. The CDR3 sequence: CASSWGGDGSDTQYF. CDR3 in DNA: TGTGCCAGCAGCTGGGGGGGAGACGGATCAGATACGCAGTATTTT.

The table lists this clonotype with many counts. The V gene is TRBV28, the J gene TRBJ1-4; D unresolved. The germline V gene has CDR1 MDHEN and CDR2 SYDVKM. V gave up 2 bases and J gave up 12 bases, with 16 bases separating them. There are 14 residues in the CDR3. In DNA, the CDR3 is TGTGCCAGCAGTTTAGAGGGTATTTCTGGGGAACTGTTTTTT. It is translated as CASSLEGISGELFF.

The rearrangement links TRBV3-1 to TRBJ2-1, with a weak D call TRBD1 (6 bases). Germline CDR1 is LGHDT and CDR2 is YNNKEL (reference sequence). The CDR3 spans 14 residues. V dropped 4 bases and J dropped 6 bases, with 13 bases sitting between them. CDR3 amino acids: CASSRDTFPNEQFF. The CDR3 region has the DNA TGTGCCAGCAGCCGGGACACCTTCCCCAATGAGCAGTTCTTC.

This clonotype has more than one count but fewer than ten. The rearrangement uses TRBV2 and TRBJ2-7; D tentatively fits TRBD1 or TRBD2 (5 bases each). The CDR3 loop spans 15 amino acids. Trimming took 4 bases from V and 4 from J, leaving 17 bases between them. Germline V gene sequence: CDR1 SNHLY, CDR2 FYNNEI. This CDR3 is CASSAGDQGIYEQYF. The CDR3 DNA follows: TGTGCCAGCAGTGCTGGGGACCAAGGCATTTACGAGCAGTACTTC.

There are many counts of this clonotype. The rearrangement uses TRBV6-5 and TRBJ2-5; no clear D gene. This CDR3 is 11 amino acids long. From germline, CDR1 is MNHEY and CDR2 SVGAGI. The V end was cut by 3 bases, the J end by 5 bases, with 4 bases between. The CDR3, as DNA: TGTGCCAGCAGTTATTTGGAGACCCAGTACTTC. Translated, it gives CASSYLETQYF.

Notes on this clonotype: A much larger clone sits a single nucleotide away, making a read error possible. Likely a read error: the CDR3 ends without its conserved phenylalanine or tryptophan. This chain links TRBV28 with TRBJ1-2, with D unresolved. V was pared by 2 bases and J by 4 bases, with 11 bases between. Germline-derived CDR1 and CDR2 are MDHEN and SYDVKM. This CDR3 contains 14 residues. The CDR3 spells CASSLDVSGYGYTS. In DNA form, the CDR3 reads TGTGCCAGCAGTTTAGATGTGTCGGGCTATGGCTACACCTCC.

On this clonotype: A junction boundary mismatches the germline segment, possibly from a read error. V and J are TRBV20-1 and TRBJ2-5; 7 positions agree with TRBD2. The CDR3 contains 12 residues. Germline V gene data show CDR1 as DFQATT and CDR2 as SNEGSKA (reference sequence). CDR3 DNA: TGCAGGGTCCTAGCGGCTCAAGAGGCCCAGTACTTC. This sequence encodes CRVLAAQEAQYF.

This clonotype has a single count. Relative to the germline gene, one junction end is altered; a read error may explain this. The CDR3 spells CASSPEPGTGVEQFF. The CDR3 DNA follows: TGTGCTAGCAGCCCAGAGCCCGGGACCGGGGTTGAGCAGTTCTTC. The V gene is TRBV7-7, the J gene TRBJ2-1, with D perhaps matching TRBD1 or TRBD2 (5 bases each). Germline V lookup: CDR1 SSHAT, CDR2 FNYEAQ (reference sequence). This CDR3 comprises 15 residues.

The sample holds many counts of this clonotype. V is TRBV6-1 and J is TRBJ1-4; D might be TRBD1 (6 bases). The CDR3 runs to 15 residues. Trimming cost V 6 bases and J 7 bases, with 18 bases left between them. CDR1 and CDR2 from the germline V gene are MNHNS and SASEGT. The CDR3 protein is CASSGGQYQGEKLFF. For the CDR3, the DNA is TGTGCCAGCAGCGGCGGACAGTACCAAGGTGAAAAACTGTTTTTT.

This clonotype was seen a few times. The V call is TRBV19, the J call TRBJ1-4, with D unresolved. Trimming pared 6 bases from V and 8 bases from J, leaving 7 bases between. The germline V gene has CDR1 LNHDA and CDR2 SQIVND (reference sequence). This CDR3 comprises 11 residues. This CDR3 reads CASRMGEKLFF. DNA for the CDR3: TGTGCCAGTAGGATGGGGGAAAAACTGTTTTTT.

This clonotype showed up many times. V usage is TRBV2 and J usage is TRBJ1-4, with no clear D. The germline V gene has CDR1 SNHLY and CDR2 FYNNEI. The length of the CDR3 is 12 residues. V was pared by 1 base and J by 8 bases, with 5 bases between. This CDR3 reads CASSEVGEKLFF. CDR3 nucleotides: TGTGCCAGCAGTGAAGTGGGGGAAAAACTGTTTTTT.

This clonotype was counted between two and nine times. V is TRBV30 and J is TRBJ2-2, with TRBD1 matching 9 bases. The CDR3 is 15 residues long. Germline assignment: CDR1 GTSNPN and CDR2 SVGIG (reference sequence). The V and J ends lost 2 bases and 3 bases, in that order; junction bases with no gene match: 4. This CDR3 is CAWSTGQGDTGELFF. The CDR3, as DNA: TGTGCCTGGAGTACGGGACAGGGCGACACCGGGGAGCTGTTTTTT.

In regard to this clonotype: This may come from a read error, since a much larger clone is one base off. The chain carries TRBV7-2 and TRBJ2-7; 10 nucleotides match TRBD2. This CDR3 spans 16 amino acids. The germline V gene encodes CDR1 SGHTA and CDR2 FQGNSA. The V gene end was trimmed by 5 bases and the J gene end by 8 bases; junction bases not matched to a gene: 15. The CDR3 spells CASSLTAGLAFDKQYF. In DNA, the CDR3 is TGTGCCAGCAGCCTCACCGCGGGACTAGCGTTTGACAAGCAGTACTTC.

Concerning this clonotype itself: A much bigger clone sits one base away, suggesting this may be a read error. This chain connects TRBV6-5 to TRBJ2-2; no reliable D call. CDR1 and CDR2 (germline): MNHEY, SVGAGI. This CDR3 contains 16 residues. The CDR3 nucleotides read TGTGCCAGCGGTTACTCCAGGCCTTACAACACCGGGGAGCTGTTTTTT. Its protein product is CASGYSRPYNTGELFF.

CDR3 bases: TGTGCCAGCAGCTTGGTTTACGGGGTGAGTTCCTACGAGCAGTACTTC. Translating it yields CASSLVYGVSSYEQYF. The chain uses TRBV5-5 and TRBJ2-7; perhaps TRBD2 as D (5 bases). The CDR3 has 16 residues. Germline V gives CDR1 SGHKS, CDR2 YYEKEE (reference sequence). Trimming cost V 0 bases and J 1 base, with 14 bases left between them.

This clonotype was counted many times. This rearrangement joins TRBV19 to TRBJ2-7; TRBD2 matches at 8 bases. From germline, CDR1 is LNHDA and CDR2 SQIVND (reference sequence). This CDR3 spans 15 amino acids. Trimming cost V 3 bases and J 0 bases; bases outside gene matches: 4. The CDR3 DNA follows: TGTGCCAGTAGTATCCAGGCGGGAGGCTCCTACGAGCAGTACTTC. As protein: CASSIQAGGSYEQYF.

Worth noting for this clonotype: A much more abundant neighbour one base away suggests this may be a read error. The chain joins TRBV27 to TRBJ2-7; unclear D gene. CDR3 size: 11 residues. The germline V gene has CDR1 MNHEY and CDR2 SMNVEV (reference sequence). The chain's CDR3 is CASTDPEEQHF. CDR3 sequence (DNA): TGTGCCAGCACCGACCCGGAAGAGCAGCACTTC.

This clonotype was seen more than once but under ten times. Here the CDR3 reads CAISASAGASNTGELFF. CDR3 DNA sequence: TGTGCCATCAGTGCCTCCGCGGGGGCTTCGAACACCGGGGAGCTGTTTTTT. The chain uses TRBV10-3 and TRBJ2-2, with D tentatively TRBD2 (7 bases). V gave up 4 bases and J gave up 0 bases, with 15 bases separating them. There are 17 residues in the CDR3. Germline assignment: CDR1 ENHRY and CDR2 SYGVKD.